A selection of T cell receptor beta chains follows, all from one sample in a study of cytomegalovirus exposure and HLA in healthy donors. The protocol was immunoSEQ multiplex PCR, while the TCRdb copy is restricted to in-frame clones and leaves out a portion. This sample yields about 120,000 clones, of which about 73% are seen a single time; 2.5% to 3.5% belongs to the top ten. The specimen was PBMCs. Source of these receptors: a woman aged 30 to 39 in good health and CMV-seropositive. CDR3s include the opening cysteine and the closing phenylalanine or tryptophan. The D gene is left open where the match is weak. Some rows have no size entry. The others give once, few or many, or a class for an expanded clone.

>TRBJ1-2|TRBD1|.|TRBV5-4
CASSLDRGNYGYTF
TGTGCCAGCAGCTTGGACAGGGGAAACTATGGCTACACCTTC
>TRBJ2-3|.|.|TRBV6-1
CASSGLGGVTDTQYF
TGTGCCAGCAGTGGGCTAGGGGGGGTGACAGATACGCAGTATTTT
>TRBJ2-5|.|.|TRBV29-1
CSVEYLQGDQETQYF
TGCAGCGTTGAATACCTCCAAGGGGACCAAGAGACCCAGTACTTC
>TRBJ2-2|TRBD1|.|TRBV4-1
CASSQEGTGEPGSGELFF
TGCGCCAGCAGCCAAGAAGGGACAGGGGAGCCCGGGTCCGGGGAGCTGTTTTTT
>TRBJ1-2|.|once|TRBV4-1
CASTTRISGNYGYTF
TGCGCCAGCACCACCAGGATAAGCGGGAACTATGGCTACACCTTC
>TRBJ1-1|TRBD1|many|TRBV27
CASRGQSFNTEAFF
TGTGCCAGCAGGGGACAGAGTTTTAACACTGAAGCTTTCTTT
>TRBJ1-2|.|.|TRBV19
CASSSREVAYGYTF
TGTGCCAGTAGTTCTAGGGAGGTCGCCTATGGCTACACCTTC
>TRBJ2-3|.|.|TRBV6-1
CASSIRTSTDTQYF
TGTGCCAGCAGTATACGGACAAGCACAGATACGCAGTATTTT
>TRBJ2-7|.|.|TRBV2
CASLPAGVVYEQYF
TGTGCCAGTTTACCCGCCGGGGTGGTCTACGAGCAGTACTTC
>TRBJ2-7|TRBD2|.|TRBV2
CASSEAIRLAGVSEQYF
TGTGCCAGCAGTGAAGCCATCAGACTAGCGGGGGTTTCAGAGCAGTACTTC
>TRBJ2-1|TRBD2|.|TRBV19
CASSTGGAYNEQFF
TGTGCCAGTAGTACGGGGGGGGCCTACAATGAGCAGTTCTTC
>TRBJ2-7|TRBD1|few|TRBV9
CASSAGQGNYEQYF
TGTGCCAGCAGCGCGGGACAGGGGAATTACGAGCAGTACTTC
>TRBJ2-3|TRBD2|once|TRBV9
CASSVGGGSTDTQYF
TGTGCCAGCAGCGTAGGGGGGGGGAGCACAGATACGCAGTATTTT
>TRBJ1-2|.|.|TRBV18
CASSPRGQIDYGYTF
TGTGCCAGCTCACCACGGGGGCAGATCGACTATGGCTACACCTTC
>TRBJ1-5|.|.|TRBV19
CASSRGLQPQHF
TGTGCCAGTAGTAGGGGGCTGCAGCCCCAGCATTTT
>TRBJ2-5|TRBD2|.|TRBV11-2
CASSIGLAEETQYF
TGTGCCAGCAGCATCGGACTAGCGGAAGAGACCCAGTACTTC
>TRBJ2-7|.|.|TRBV6-6
CASRDTSYEQYF
TGTGCCAGCAGGGACACCTCCTACGAGCAGTACTTC
>TRBJ2-1|TRBD1|.|TRBV29-1
CSVEDRGGRNEQFF
TGCAGCGTTGAGGACAGGGGAGGTCGGAATGAGCAGTTCTTC
>TRBJ1-4|.|.|TRBV9
CASSPPGTPYEKLFF
TGTGCCAGCAGCCCTCCCGGGACTCCATATGAAAAACTGTTTTTT
>TRBJ1-5|.|.|TRBV4-2
CASSQAPTGSQPQHF
TGTGCCAGCAGCCAAGCCCCGACAGGAAGTCAGCCCCAGCATTTT
>TRBJ2-5|TRBD1|.|TRBV10-3
CAISTPGTGVGETQYF
TGTGCCATCAGTACCCCCGGGACAGGGGTGGGAGAGACCCAGTACTTC
>TRBJ1-2|.|.|TRBV25-1
CASTPRDWSNYGYTF
TGTGCCAGCACCCCAAGGGACTGGTCTAACTATGGCTACACCTTC
>TRBJ1-6|.|.|TRBV6-6
CASSYSGNSPLHF
TGTGCCAGCAGTTATTCCGGTAATTCACCCCTCCACTTT
>TRBJ2-7|.|.|TRBV27
CASRTLGGYEQYF
TGTGCCAGTCGAACCTTGGGGGGCTACGAGCAGTACTTC
>TRBJ1-6|.|.|TRBV28
CASSADSHSLHF
TGTGCCAGCAGCGCGGACAGCCACTCCCTCCACTTT
>TRBJ1-2|.|.|TRBV5-4
CASSQEGGALGYTF
TGTGCCAGCAGCCAAGAGGGGGGGGCCTTGGGCTACACCTTC
>TRBJ1-6|.|.|TRBV7-2
CASSLGGIGNSPLHF
TGTGCCAGCAGCCTAGGCGGAATTGGTAATTCACCCCTCCACTTT
>TRBJ2-7|TRBD1|once|TRBV5-1
CASSVSTGGRFYEQYF
TGCGCCAGCAGCGTGAGCACAGGGGGCCGGTTCTACGAGCAGTACTTC
>TRBJ1-1|.|.|TRBV6-1
CASRGPGTEAFF
TGTGCCAGCCGGGGTCCAGGCACTGAAGCTTTCTTT
>TRBJ2-3|.|once|TRBV6-6
CASSPLGGPYTDTQYF
TGTGCCAGCAGCCCTCTCGGGGGGCCCTACACAGATACGCAGTATTTT
>TRBJ2-5|.|.|TRBV6-6
CASMRWELEGETQYF
TGTGCCAGCATGCGATGGGAGTTGGAAGGAGAGACCCAGTACTTC